The T cell receptor beta chain under discussion was sequenced for a study of cytomegalovirus exposure and HLA in healthy donors. This clone was counted a single time. Its specificity is not known. Both 60 Vbeta primers and 13 Jbeta primers went into the PCR. Using immunoSEQ multiplex PCR, the repertoire was profiled, and TCRdb retains in-frame clones only, with some absent. The sample has around 100,000 clones, around 78% seen once; the top ten hold about 4.5%. This CDR3 has 15 residues. CDR1 is SGHVS, CDR2 FNYEAQ, per germline. V lost 4 bases and J lost 6; bases outside the gene matches: 6. General observations from the study: In a later analysis, HLA-associated TCR beta chains were more clonally expanded than equally common others. The classifier reportedly diagnosed cytomegalovirus status with high specificity and sensitivity. An apparent linkage of common viral pathogens to several of the most significant clusters emerged in a later analysis.

The TCR comes from a male donor in good health and CMV-seropositive. The sequencing sample was made of PBMCs. The chain uses TRBV7-6 and TRBJ2-7; 13 bases align to TRBD2. The DNA for the CDR3 is TGTGCCAGCAGCTCCCCCGGGACTAGCGGGACCGAGCAGTACTTC. Amino acids: CASSSPGTSGTEQYF.